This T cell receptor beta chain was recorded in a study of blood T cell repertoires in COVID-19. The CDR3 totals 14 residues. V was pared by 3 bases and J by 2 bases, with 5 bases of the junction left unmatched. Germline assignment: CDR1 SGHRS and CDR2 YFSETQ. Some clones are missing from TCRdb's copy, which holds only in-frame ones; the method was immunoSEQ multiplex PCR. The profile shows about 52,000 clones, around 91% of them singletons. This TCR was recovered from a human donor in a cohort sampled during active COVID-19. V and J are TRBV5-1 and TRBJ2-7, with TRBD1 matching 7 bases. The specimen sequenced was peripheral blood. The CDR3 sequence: CASSSSQGTYEQYF. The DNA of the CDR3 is TGCGCCAGCAGCTCGTCACAGGGGACCTACGAGCAGTACTTC.